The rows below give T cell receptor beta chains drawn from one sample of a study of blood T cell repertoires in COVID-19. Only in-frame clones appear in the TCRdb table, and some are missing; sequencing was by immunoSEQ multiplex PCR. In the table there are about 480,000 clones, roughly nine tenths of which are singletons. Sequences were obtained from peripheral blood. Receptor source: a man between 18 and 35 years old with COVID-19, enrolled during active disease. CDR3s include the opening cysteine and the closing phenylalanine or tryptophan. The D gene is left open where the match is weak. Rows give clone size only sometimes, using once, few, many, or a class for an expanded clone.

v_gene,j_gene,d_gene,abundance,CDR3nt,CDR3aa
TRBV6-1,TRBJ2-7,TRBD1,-,TGTGCCAGCAGTGATGGGACAGGGAGAACCTACGAGCAGTACTTC,CASSDGTGRTYEQYF
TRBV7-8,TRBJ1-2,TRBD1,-,TGTGCCAGCAGTCCGGGACAGTCTAACTATGGCTACACCTTC,CASSPGQSNYGYTF
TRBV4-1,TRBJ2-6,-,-,TGCGCCAGCACCCCAGCTGGGGCCAACGTCCTGACTTTC,CASTPAGANVLTF
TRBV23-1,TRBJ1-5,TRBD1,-,TGCGCCAGCAGTCAATCGGGGGCAGGGGGCGCGGAATATCAGCCCCAGCATTTT,CASSQSGAGGAEYQPQHF
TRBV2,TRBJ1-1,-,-,TGTGCCAGCAGTGATGTGCGGCAGAACACTGAAGCTTTCTTT,CASSDVRQNTEAFF
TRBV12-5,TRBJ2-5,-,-,TGTGCTAGTGGCGGGGAGATAGAGACCCAGTACTTC,CASGGEIETQYF
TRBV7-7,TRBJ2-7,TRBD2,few,TGTGCTAGCAGCGCCGGGACTAGCGGTTCCTACGAGCAGTACTTC,CASSAGTSGSYEQYF
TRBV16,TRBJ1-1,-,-,TGTGCCAGCAGCCAATCTCGGCAGGCGAACACTGAAGCTTTCTTT,CASSQSRQANTEAFF
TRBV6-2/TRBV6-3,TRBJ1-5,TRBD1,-,TGTGCCAGCAGCCCGGACAGGGGGCGAAGCAATCAGCCCCAGCATTTT,CASSPDRGRSNQPQHF
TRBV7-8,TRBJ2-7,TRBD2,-,TGTGCCAGCAGCTTAGTAAGGGGACTAGCGAGAACTCCACAGTACTTC,CASSLVRGLARTPQYF
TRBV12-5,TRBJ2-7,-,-,TGTGCTAGTGGTCGCACCCCTACCTACGAGCAGTACTTC,CASGRTPTYEQYF
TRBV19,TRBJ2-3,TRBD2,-,TGTGCCAGTAGTATAATCCCCCGAGTAGCGGGGGATCCAGATACGCAGTATTTT,CASSIIPRVAGDPDTQYF
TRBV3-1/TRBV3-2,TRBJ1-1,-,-,TGTGCCAGCAGCCAAGAAGGGGCTTACACTGAAGCTTTCTTT,CASSQEGAYTEAFF
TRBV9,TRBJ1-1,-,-,TGTGCCAGCAGCGTGACAGTGAACACTGAAGCTTTCTTT,CASSVTVNTEAFF
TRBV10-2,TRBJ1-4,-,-,TGCGCCAGCAGCCATCCCGGGGTAGTCGGACCTAATGAAAAACTGTTTTTT,CASSHPGVVGPNEKLFF
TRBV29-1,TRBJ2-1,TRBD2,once,TGCAGCGTTGACCCAAAGGGACTAGCGGGAGACAATGAGCAGTTCTTC,CSVDPKGLAGDNEQFF
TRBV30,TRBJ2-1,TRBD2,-,TGTGCCTGCCTTCCGGGGGGGCCGCAGTTCTTC,CACLPGGPQFF
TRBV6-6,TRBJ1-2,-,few,TGTGCCAGCAGTCCACAGGACATCTATGGCTACACCTTC,CASSPQDIYGYTF
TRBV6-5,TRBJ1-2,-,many,TGTGCCAGCAGTCAACACAATAATGGCTACACCTTC,CASSQHNNGYTF
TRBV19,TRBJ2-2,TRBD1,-,TGTGCCAGTAGCCCAGACAGGGACACCGGGGAGCTGTTTTTT,CASSPDRDTGELFF
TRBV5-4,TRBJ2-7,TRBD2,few,TGTGCCAGCAGCCCGGGGACTAGCGGGGGGTCCTCCTACGAGCAGTACTTC,CASSPGTSGGSSYEQYF
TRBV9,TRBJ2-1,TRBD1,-,TGTGCCAGCAGCTTACGTCCTTGGGGACAGACGAATGAGCAGTTCTTC,CASSLRPWGQTNEQFF
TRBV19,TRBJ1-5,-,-,TGTGCCAGTAGTAAACAGGGTGTGGGTCAGCCCCAGCATTTT,CASSKQGVGQPQHF
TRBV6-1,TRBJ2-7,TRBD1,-,TGTGCCAGCAGTGAACCGAGGGGGCGCCCCTCCTACGAGCAGTACTTC,CASSEPRGRPSYEQYF
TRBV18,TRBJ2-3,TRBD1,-,TGTGCCAGCTCAGCCGGGACAGGGAAGGACACGCAGTATTTT,CASSAGTGKDTQYF
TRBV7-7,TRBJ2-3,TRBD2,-,TGTGCCAGCAGCACCGGGACTAGCGGGGGCACAGATACGCAGTATTTT,CASSTGTSGGTDTQYF
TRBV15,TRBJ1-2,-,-,TGTGCCACCAGCAATCTACAGGGTAAAAGTTTCTATGGCTACACCTTC,CATSNLQGKSFYGYTF
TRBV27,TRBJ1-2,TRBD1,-,TGTGCCAGCAGTCGCCGGGACAGGGATACTAACTATGGCTACACCTTC,CASSRRDRDTNYGYTF
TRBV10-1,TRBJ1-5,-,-,TGCGCCAGCAGTGAGTCTGGCAGGTATCAGCCCCAGCATTTT,CASSESGRYQPQHF
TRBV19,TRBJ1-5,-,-,TGTGCCAGTACCCAACGGGTCGGTCAGCCCCAGCATTTT,CASTQRVGQPQHF
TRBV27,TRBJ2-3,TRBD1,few,TGTGCCAGCAGTACCAGGGGGCGCACAGATACGCAGTATTTT,CASSTRGRTDTQYF
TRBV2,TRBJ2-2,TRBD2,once,TGTGCCAGCAGTGCCCTAGCGGGGGGGGCCGGGGAGCTGTTTTTT,CASSALAGGAGELFF